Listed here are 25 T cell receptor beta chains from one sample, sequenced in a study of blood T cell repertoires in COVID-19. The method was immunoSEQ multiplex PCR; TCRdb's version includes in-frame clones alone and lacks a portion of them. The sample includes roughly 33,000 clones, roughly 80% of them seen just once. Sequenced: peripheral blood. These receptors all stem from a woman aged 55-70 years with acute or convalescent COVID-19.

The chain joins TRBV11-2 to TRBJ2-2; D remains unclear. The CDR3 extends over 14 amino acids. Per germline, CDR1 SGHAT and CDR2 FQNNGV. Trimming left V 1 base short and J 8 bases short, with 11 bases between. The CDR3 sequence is CASSLGQGIGELFF. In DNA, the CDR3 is TGTGCCAGCAGCTTAGGACAAGGCATTGGGGAGCTGTTTTTT.

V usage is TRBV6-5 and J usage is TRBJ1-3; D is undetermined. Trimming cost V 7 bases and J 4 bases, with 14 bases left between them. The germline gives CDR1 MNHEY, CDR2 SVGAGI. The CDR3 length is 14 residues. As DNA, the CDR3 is TGTGCCAGCACGCAGGATACGGTCGGAAACACCATATATTTT. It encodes CASTQDTVGNTIYF.

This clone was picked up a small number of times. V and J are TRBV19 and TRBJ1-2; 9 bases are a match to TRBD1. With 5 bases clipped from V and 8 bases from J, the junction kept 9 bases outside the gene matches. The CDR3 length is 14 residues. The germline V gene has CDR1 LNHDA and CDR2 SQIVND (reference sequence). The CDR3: CASSQPRTGVGYTF. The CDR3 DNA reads TGTGCCAGTAGTCAACCGAGGACAGGGGTCGGCTACACCTTC.

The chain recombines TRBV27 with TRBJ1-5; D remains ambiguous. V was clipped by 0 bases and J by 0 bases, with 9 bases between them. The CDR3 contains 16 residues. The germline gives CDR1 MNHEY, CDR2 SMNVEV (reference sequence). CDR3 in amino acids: CASSLSRPDSNQPQHF. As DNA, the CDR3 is TGTGCCAGCAGTTTATCGAGGCCAGATAGCAATCAGCCCCAGCATTTT.

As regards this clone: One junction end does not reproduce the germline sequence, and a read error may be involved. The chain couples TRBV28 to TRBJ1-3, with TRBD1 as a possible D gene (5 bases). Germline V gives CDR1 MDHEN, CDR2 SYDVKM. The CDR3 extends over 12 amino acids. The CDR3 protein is CASSPSSGDPHF. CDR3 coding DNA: TGTGCCAGCAGCCCTTCGAGCGGGGACCCTCATTTT.

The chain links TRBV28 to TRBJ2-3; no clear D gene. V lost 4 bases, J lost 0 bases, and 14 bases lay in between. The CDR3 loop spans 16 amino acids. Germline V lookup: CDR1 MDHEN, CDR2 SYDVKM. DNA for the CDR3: TGTGCCAGCAGTTCAACGACGGGTGTTAGCACAGATACGCAGTATTTT. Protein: CASSSTTGVSTDTQYF.

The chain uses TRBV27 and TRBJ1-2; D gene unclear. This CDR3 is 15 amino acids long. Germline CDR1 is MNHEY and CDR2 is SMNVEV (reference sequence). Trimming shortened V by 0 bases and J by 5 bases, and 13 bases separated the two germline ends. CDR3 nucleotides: TGTGCCAGCAGTTTATCGCCGACCCTCGGGTATGGCTACACCTTC. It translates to CASSLSPTLGYGYTF.

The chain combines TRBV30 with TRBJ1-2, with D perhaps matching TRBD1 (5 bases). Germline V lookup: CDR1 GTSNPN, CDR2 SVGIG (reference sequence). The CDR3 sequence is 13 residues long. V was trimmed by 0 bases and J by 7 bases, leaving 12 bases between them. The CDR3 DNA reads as TGTGCCTGGAGTGTCCGACGTAGGGGTGGCTACACCTTC. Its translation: CAWSVRRRGGYTF.

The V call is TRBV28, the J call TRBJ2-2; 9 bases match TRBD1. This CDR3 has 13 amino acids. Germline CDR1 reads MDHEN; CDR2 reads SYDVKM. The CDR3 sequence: CGTRDRASGELFF. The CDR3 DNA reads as TGTGGGACCCGGGACAGGGCGTCCGGGGAGCTGTTTTTT.

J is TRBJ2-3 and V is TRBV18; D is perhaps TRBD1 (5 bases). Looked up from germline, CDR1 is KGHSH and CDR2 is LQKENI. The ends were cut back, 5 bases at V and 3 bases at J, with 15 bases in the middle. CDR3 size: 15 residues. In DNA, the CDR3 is TGTGCCAGCTCAGCCCAGGGATTTCGGACAGATACGCAGTATTTT. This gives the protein CASSAQGFRTDTQYF. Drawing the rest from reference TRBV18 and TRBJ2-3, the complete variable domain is NAGVMQNPRHLVRRRGQEARLRCSPMKGHSHVYWYRQLPEEGLKFMVYLQKENIIDESGMPKERFSAEFPKEGPSILRIQQVVRGDSAAYFCASSAQGFRTDTQYFGPGTRLTVL.

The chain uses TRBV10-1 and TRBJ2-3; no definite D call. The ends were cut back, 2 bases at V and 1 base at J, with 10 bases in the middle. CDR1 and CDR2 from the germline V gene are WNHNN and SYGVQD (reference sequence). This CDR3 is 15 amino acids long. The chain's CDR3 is CASSERQLGTDTQYF. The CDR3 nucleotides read TGCGCCAGCAGTGAGAGGCAGCTAGGCACAGATACGCAGTATTTT.

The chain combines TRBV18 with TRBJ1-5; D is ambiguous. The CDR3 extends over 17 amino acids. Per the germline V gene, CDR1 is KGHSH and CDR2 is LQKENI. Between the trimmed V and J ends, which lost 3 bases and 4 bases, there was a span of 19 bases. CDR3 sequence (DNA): TGTGCCAGCTCACCCATGCAATCTACGGGAAAAAATCAGCCCCAGCATTTT. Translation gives CASSPMQSTGKNQPQHF.

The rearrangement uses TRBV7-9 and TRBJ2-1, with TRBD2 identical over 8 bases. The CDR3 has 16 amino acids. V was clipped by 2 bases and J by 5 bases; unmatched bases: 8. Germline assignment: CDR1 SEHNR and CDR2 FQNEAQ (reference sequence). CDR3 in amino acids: CASSLRTGGINNEQFF. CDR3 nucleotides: TGTGCCAGCAGCTTAAGGACGGGGGGGATTAACAATGAGCAGTTCTTC.

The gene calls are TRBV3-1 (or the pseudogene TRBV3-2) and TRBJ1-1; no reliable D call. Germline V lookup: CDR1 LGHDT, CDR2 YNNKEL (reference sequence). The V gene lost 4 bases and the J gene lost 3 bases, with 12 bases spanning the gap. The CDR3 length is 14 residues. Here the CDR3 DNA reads TGTGCCAGCAGCCCAACTCAGGTCTACACTGAAGCTTTCTTT. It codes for CASSPTQVYTEAFF.

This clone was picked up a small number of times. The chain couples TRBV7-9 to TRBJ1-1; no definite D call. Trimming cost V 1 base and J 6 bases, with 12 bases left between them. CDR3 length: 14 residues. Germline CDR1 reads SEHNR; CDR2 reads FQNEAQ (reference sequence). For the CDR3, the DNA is TGTGCCAGCAGCTTAGTGCTTGGGAGGGCTGAAGCTTTCTTT. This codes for CASSLVLGRAEAFF.

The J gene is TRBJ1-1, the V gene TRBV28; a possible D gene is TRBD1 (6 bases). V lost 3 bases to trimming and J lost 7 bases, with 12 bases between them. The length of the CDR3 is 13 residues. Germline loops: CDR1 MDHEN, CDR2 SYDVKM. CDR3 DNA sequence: TGTGCCAGCAGTTTGGGACAACACATTGAAGCTTTCTTT. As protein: CASSLGQHIEAFF.

The CDR3 protein is CASSRREADTQYF. The DNA for the CDR3 is TGTGCCAGCAGCCGGCGTGAGGCAGATACGCAGTATTTT. V and J are TRBV3-1 (or the pseudogene TRBV3-2) and TRBJ2-3; D gene unclear. Germline CDR1 LGHDT, CDR2 YNNKEL (reference sequence). V lost 4 bases and J lost 4, with 9 bases in between. CDR3 length equals 13 residues.

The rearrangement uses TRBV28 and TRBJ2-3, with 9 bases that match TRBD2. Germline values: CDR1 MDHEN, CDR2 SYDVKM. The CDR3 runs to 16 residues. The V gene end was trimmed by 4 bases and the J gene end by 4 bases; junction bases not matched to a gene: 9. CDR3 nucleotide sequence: TGTGCCAGCAGTTCCCCCGGGCGGGGGGGGCCAGATACGCAGTATTTT. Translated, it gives CASSSPGRGGPDTQYF.

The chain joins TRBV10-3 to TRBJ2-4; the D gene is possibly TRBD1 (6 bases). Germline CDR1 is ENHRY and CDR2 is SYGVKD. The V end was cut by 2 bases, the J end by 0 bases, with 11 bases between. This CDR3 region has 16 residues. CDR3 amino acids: CAISETGSEAKNIQYF. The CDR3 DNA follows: TGTGCCATCAGTGAGACAGGGTCGGAAGCCAAAAACATTCAGTACTTC.

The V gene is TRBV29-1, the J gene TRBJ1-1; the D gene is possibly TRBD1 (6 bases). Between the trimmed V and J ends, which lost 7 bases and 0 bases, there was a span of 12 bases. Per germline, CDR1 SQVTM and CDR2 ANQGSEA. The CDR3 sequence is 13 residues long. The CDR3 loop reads CSAGQLMNTEAFF. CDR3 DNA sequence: TGCAGCGCCGGACAGCTCATGAACACTGAAGCTTTCTTT.

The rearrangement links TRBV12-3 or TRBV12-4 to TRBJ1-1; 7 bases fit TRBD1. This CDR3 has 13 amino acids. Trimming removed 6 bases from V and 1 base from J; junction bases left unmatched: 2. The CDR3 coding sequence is TGTGCCAGCAGAAGGGGGCAGAACACTGAAGCTTTCTTT. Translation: CASRRGQNTEAFF.

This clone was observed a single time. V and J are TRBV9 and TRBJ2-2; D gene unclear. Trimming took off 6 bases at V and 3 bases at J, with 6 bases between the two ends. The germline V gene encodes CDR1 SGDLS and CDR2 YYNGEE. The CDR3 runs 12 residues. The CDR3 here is CASTSDTGELFF. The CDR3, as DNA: TGTGCCAGCACTTCAGACACCGGGGAGCTGTTTTTT.

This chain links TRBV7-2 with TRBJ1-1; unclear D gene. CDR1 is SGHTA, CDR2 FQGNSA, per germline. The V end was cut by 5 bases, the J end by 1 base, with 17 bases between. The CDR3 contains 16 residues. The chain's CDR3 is CASSHFAGSGNTEAFF. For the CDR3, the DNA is TGTGCCAGCAGCCACTTTGCGGGGTCGGGGAACACTGAAGCTTTCTTT.

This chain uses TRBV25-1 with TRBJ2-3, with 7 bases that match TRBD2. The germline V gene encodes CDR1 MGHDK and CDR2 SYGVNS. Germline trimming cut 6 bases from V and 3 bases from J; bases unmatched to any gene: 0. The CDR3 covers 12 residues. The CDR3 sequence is CASRGGTDTQYF. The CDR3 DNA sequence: TGTGCCAGCAGGGGGGGGACAGATACGCAGTATTTT.

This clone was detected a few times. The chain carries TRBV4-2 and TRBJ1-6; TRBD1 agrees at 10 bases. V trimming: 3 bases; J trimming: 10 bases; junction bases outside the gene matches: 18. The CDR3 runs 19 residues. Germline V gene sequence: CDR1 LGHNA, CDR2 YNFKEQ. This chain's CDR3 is CASSHNRAPGQGTGSPLHF. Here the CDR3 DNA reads TGTGCCAGCAGCCATAATAGAGCCCCGGGACAGGGGACAGGATCACCCCTCCACTTT.